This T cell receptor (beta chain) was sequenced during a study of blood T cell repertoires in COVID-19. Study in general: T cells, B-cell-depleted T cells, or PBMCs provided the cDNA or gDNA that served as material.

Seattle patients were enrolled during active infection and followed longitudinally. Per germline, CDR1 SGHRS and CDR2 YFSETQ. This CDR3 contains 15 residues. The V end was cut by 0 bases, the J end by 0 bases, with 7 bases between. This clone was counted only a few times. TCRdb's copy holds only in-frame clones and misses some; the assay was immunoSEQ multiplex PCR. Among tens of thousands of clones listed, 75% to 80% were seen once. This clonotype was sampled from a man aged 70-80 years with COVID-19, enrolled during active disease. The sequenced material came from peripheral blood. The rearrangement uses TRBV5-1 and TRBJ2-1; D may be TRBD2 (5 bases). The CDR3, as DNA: TGCGCCAGCAGCTTGGGTGGGAGCTCCTACAATGAGCAGTTCTTC. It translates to CASSLGGSSYNEQFF.